This T cell receptor beta chain stems from a study of control samples from healthy donors and cancer patients. Using immunoSEQ multiplex PCR, the repertoire was profiled, and TCRdb retains in-frame clones only, with some absent. The repertoire holds some 120,000 clones, about 93% seen once, with 2% to 3% in the top ten. The germline V gene encodes CDR1 LNHDA and CDR2 SQIVND (reference sequence). This CDR3 has 13 amino acids. The ends lost 5 bases at V and 5 bases at J; junction bases unmatched: 3. The chain carries TRBV19 and TRBJ1-5; 7 bases are a match to TRBD1. The sequenced sample consisted of blood. The TCR was taken from a man aged 18 to 30 in good health. CDR3 in amino acids: CASSQQGDQPQHF. CDR3 in DNA: TGTGCCAGTAGTCAGCAGGGGGATCAGCCCCAGCATTTT. Based on the CDR3 plus reference TRBV19 and TRBJ1-5, the full variable domain is DGGITQSPKYLFRKEGQNVTLSCEQNLNHDAMYWYRQDPGQGLRLIYYSQIVNDFQKGDIAEGYSVSREKKESFPLTVTSAQKNPTAFYLCASSQQGDQPQHFGDGTRLSIL.